This T cell receptor (beta chain) was recovered during a study of response to subunit inactivated influenza vaccine (dated by TCRdb to the late 2010s). With respect to the entire study: The study used deep quantitative T cell receptor repertoire profiling to track responses to a trivalent subunit inactivated influenza vaccine.

Inclusive of the bounding cysteine and phenylalanine, the CDR3 is 15 residues long. The read is trimmed to its CDR3 DNA, 45 bases read in frame from base 1. V is trimmed back by 6 bases and J by 4 bases, and the junction contains 10 bases that no gene match accounts for. The germline V gene (reference sequence) specifies DFQATT as CDR1 and SNEGSKA as CDR2. The research as a whole found: The authors suggested that each seasonal influenza vaccination may recruit only a limited number of new T cells.

At least ten counts were recorded for this clonotype. Its antigen target is currently unknown. No base quality values were provided; no much bigger clone lies one nucleotide off. Library generation was performed with RT-PCR. Sequencing was performed on an Illumina HiSeq 2500. TCRdb reran the public reads through fastp at Q25 and MiXCR, keeping productive beta chains. Here each entry gathers all rows of one CDR3 protein and keeps the most common genes and DNA. This sample comprises more than 450,000 distinct CDR3 sequences, about 10% of them detected only once. The ten top clones hold around 10% of the sample. These data were also filed under a second study, of T cells expressing NK-cell markers. Taken from the second paper: TCR beta cDNA libraries were made by 5'RACE template switching that added a universal primer site and unique molecular identifiers. Seven or eight donors provided sorted CD3+CD56+NKG2C+, CD3+CD56+NKG2C- and CD3+CD56-NKG2C+ T-cell subsets, whose TCR beta-chain repertoires were profiled. Among the eight sequenced donors, seven were HCMV-seropositive and one was HCMV-seronegative. To restrict sorting to alphabetaTCR-expressing T cells, an anti-gammadeltaTCR antibody was added in several experiments. For roughly six donors, the dominant CD3+CD56+NKG2C+ clonotypes were among the top 10 CD8+ clonotypes and accounted for about 1.0-7.5% of CD8+ T cells. Those dominant clonotypes were again the most abundant among CD3+CD56-NKG2C+ cells in a handful of donors, at about 25-60.1%. Whether the expanded NKG2C-expressing T cell clones were specific for HCMV antigens remained unclear. Randomly selected healthy volunteers, three men and five women, were used as the eight sequenced donors. HCMV serostatus was determined by detecting HCMV-specific IgG in serum with a commercial ELISA kit. Peripheral blood mononuclear cells were isolated from blood by Ficoll density gradient centrifugation. Bulk peripheral blood T-cell repertoires were additionally sequenced from unsorted PBMC for 5 or 6 donors. Priming for cDNA synthesis came from the TCR beta constant segment, and two successive PCR amplification steps followed. Illumina HiSeq 2000/2500, MiSeq or NextSeq was used to sequence libraries as 2 x 150 bp reads. MIGEC was used to demultiplex reads and group the reads by UMI, and MiTCR was used to assemble and quantify clonotypes. Only TCR cDNA sequences supported by at least two reads were kept to exclude erroneous sequences. The tcR package was used for downstream repertoire analysis, with clonotypes matched between fractions based on CDR3 nucleotide sequence plus V segment. VDJmatch was used to annotate antigen specificity against VDJdb, with one amino acid substitution in CDR3 permitted.

The starting material was PBMCs from blood, obtained on the day of vaccination. This chain joins TRBV20-1 to TRBJ1-5, and TRBD1 aligns with 9 junction nucleotides. The TCR comes from a man aged 45-65 years who received an inactivated influenza vaccine. Donor details come from another sample of the same person, matched by shared clones. This receptor carries the CDR3 CSARQGGLLNQPQHF. Read as DNA, the sequence is TGCAGTGCGCGACAGGGGGGGCTTCTTAATCAGCCCCAGCATTTT.